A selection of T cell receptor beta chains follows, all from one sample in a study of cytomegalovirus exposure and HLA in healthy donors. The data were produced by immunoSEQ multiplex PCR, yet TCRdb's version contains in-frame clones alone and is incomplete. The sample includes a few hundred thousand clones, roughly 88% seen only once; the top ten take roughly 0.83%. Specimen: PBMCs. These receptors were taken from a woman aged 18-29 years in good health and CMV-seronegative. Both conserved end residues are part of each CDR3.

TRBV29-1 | CSVGGLNTEAFF
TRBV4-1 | CASSQGGVNTEAFF
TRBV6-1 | CASSLYEQYF
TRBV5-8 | CASRPTGAGDGYTF
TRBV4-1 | CASSQLTAMNTEAFF
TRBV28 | CASSLLYGYTF
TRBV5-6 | CASSLVQGDYGYTF
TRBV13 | CASSRGLAGGPNEQFF
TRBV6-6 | CASSYGGGGAEAFF
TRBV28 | CASRPRGGGEVSEQYF
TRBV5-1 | CASRSRSTGVETQYF
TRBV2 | CASSGTGADNEQFF
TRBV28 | CASSSPGLNTEAFF
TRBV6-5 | CASSSRTGGAATEAFF
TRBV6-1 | CASSGDREVQPQHF
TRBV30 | CAWSGVGRWNSPLHF
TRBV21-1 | CASSKDLSLRETQYF